This TCR beta chain was retrieved from a study of blood T cells in healthy people across ages. Regarding this clonotype: An end of the junction does not agree with germline; a read error may underlie this.

A second PCR, run for roughly 7 to 12 cycles, used a sample-barcoded 5' primer plus a J-beta primer mix. Each cDNA molecule was tagged by a template-switch adaptor that had 12 random nucleotides. Each CDR3 protein gets one entry after TCRdb re-called the 5' RACE reads with MiXCR. This sample yields about 1.4 million distinct CDR3 sequences, of which roughly 60% are seen a single time; more than 6% belongs to the top ten. The CDR3 sequence is 12 residues long. The germline CDR1 and CDR2 sequences are SGHAT and FQNNGV. The specimen was blood. The rearrangement links TRBV11-2 to TRBJ2-1; D uncertain. The sequence was collected from a man between 18 and 35 years old in good health. The CDR3 is CTSSLLSNEQFF. The CDR3, as DNA: TGTACCAGCAGCCTGTTATCTAATGAGCAGTTCTTC.